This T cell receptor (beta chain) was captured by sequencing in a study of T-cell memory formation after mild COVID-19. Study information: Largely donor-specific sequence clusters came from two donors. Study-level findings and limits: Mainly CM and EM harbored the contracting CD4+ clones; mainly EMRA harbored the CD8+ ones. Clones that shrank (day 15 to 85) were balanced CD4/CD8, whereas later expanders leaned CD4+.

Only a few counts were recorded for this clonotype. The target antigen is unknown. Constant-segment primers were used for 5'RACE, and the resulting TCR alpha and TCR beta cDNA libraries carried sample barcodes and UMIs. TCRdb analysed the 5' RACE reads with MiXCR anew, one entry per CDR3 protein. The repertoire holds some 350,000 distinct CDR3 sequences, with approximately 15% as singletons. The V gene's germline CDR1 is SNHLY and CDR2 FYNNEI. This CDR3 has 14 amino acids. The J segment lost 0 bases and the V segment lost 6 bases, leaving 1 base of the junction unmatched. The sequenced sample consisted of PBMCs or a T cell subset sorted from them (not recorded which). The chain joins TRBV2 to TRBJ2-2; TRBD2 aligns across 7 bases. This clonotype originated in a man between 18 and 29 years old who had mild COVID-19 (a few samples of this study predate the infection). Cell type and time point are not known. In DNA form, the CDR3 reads TGTGCCAGCAGAGGACTAGCGAACACCGGGGAGCTGTTTTTT. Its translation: CASRGLANTGELFF.